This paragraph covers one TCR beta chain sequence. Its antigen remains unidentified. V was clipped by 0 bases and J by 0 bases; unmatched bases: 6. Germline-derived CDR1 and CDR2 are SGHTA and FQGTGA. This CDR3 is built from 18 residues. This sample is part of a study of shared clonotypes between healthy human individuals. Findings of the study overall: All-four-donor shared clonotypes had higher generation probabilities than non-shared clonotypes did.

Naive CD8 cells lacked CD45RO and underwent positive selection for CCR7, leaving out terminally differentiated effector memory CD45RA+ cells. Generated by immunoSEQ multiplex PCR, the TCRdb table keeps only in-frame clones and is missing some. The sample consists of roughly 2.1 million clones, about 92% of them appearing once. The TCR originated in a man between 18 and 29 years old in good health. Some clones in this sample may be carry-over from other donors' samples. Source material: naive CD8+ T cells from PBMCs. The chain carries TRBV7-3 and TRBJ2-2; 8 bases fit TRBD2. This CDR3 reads CASSLTPSGFANTGELFF. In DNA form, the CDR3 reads TGTGCCAGCAGCTTAACGCCTAGCGGGTTCGCGAACACCGGGGAGCTGTTTTTT.